This T cell receptor (beta chain) was recovered during a study of CD8 T cells in ankylosing spondylitis. The CDR3 consists of 14 residues. Germline loops: CDR1 SGHRS, CDR2 YFSETQ. Trimming stripped 0 bases from V and 9 bases from J, with 15 bases between. Scientists made TCR beta libraries using quantitative 5'-RACE with molecular barcodes. TCRdb itself ran the 5' RACE reads through MiXCR, one entry per CDR3 protein. The repertoire includes nearly 350,000 distinct CDR3 sequences, 14% to 15% of them detected once, and 1.1% sits in the top ten. This clonotype was seen at least ten times. What it recognizes is unknown. Study-level findings and limits: Significant enrichment of disease-linked clones was reported in matched ankylosing spondylitis synovial fluid.

The chain recombines TRBV5-1 with TRBJ1-2; no definite D call. Specimen: blood, either unsorted or a sorted T cell fraction (not recorded which). The receptor was isolated from a male donor with ankylosing spondylitis or in good health (not recorded which). The CDR3 region is CASSLGSSGESYTF. The CDR3 coding sequence is TGCGCCAGCAGCTTGGGGTCCTCTGGAGAGAGCTACACCTTC.